This note documents a single T cell receptor beta chain sequence. The data belong to a study of blood T cell repertoires in COVID-19. Study-level information: Both acute and convalescent COVID-19 samples were obtained from the United States, Italy and Spain. From T cells, B-cell-depleted T cells, or PBMCs came the material, which was cDNA or gDNA.

Authors' analysis steps: The assay estimated nucleated cells by amplifying reference gene primers. Profiled with immunoSEQ multiplex PCR; TCRdb holds only in-frame clones, not every one. For V, J and clone size, that table is used; D and trimming come from the DNA. Of about 59,000 clones detected, 81% appear once; the ten largest clones hold under 30%. Sequencing input: peripheral blood. The sequence was obtained from a woman of 80 years or more with active or convalescent COVID-19.

The CDR3 region has the DNA TGTGCCAGTAGAGGCAGGGATGATGAAAAACTGTTTTTT. Amino acids: CASRGRDDEKLFF. The rearrangement joins TRBV19 to TRBJ1-4, with D possibly matching TRBD1 (5 bases). This CDR3 is 13 amino acids long. CDR1 and CDR2 (germline): LNHDA, SQIVND (reference sequence). Deletions cut 6 bases from V and 6 bases from J, with 11 bases between.